This entry describes one T cell receptor (beta chain). Its specificity is not known. This sample stems from a study of response to subunit inactivated influenza vaccine. Whole-study findings and limits: T cells newly recruited by each seasonal influenza vaccination are few, the authors suggested.

TCRdb called the RT-PCR reads again in MiXCR, with one record for every CDR3 protein. The table includes 650,000 or so distinct CDR3 sequences, around 15% detected once. This CDR3 spans 15 amino acids. Between the trimmed V and J ends, which lost 7 bases and 3 bases, there was a span of 16 bases. Germline CDR1 MNHNS, CDR2 SASEGT. The receptor comes from a man in his fifties or sixties who received an inactivated influenza vaccine. The sequences come from PBMCs from blood, collected 14 days before vaccination. This chain links TRBV6-1 with TRBJ1-3; D not resolved. Written as DNA, the CDR3 is TGTGCCAGCACCGTGGACGGTGCCCGTGGAAACACCATATATTTT. This gives the protein CASTVDGARGNTIYF.